This entry features one T cell receptor (beta chain) sequence. This record comes from a study of control samples from healthy donors and cancer patients. Libraries were prepared by immunoSEQ multiplex PCR; TCRdb keeps only in-frame clonotypes and omits some of them. The data show 45,000 to 60,000 clones, 94% seen once. Trimming took off 2 bases at V and 11 bases at J, with 15 bases between the two ends. The CDR3 runs to 13 residues. Germline V gene sequence: CDR1 MNHNS, CDR2 SASEGT. The sequencing input was blood. The clonotype comes from a man aged 30-40 years in good health. The chain has TRBV6-1 and TRBJ1-1, with unresolved D. The CDR3 here is CASSELGRVEAFF. CDR3 nucleotides: TGTGCCAGCAGTGAATTGGGCCGCGTTGAGGCTTTCTTT.